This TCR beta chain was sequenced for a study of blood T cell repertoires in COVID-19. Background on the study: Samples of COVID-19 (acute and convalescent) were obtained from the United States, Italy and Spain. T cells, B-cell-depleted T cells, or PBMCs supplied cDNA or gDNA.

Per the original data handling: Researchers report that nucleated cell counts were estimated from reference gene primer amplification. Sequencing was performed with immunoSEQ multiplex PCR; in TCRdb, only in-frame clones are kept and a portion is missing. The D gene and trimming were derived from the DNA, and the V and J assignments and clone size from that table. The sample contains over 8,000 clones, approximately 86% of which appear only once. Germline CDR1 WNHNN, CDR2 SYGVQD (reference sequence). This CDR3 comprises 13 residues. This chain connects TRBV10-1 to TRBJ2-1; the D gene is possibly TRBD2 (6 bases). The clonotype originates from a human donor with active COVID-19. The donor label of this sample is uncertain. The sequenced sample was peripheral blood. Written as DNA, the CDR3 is TGCGCAGCAGGAGGGGAGGATAACAATGAGCAGTTCTTC. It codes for CAAGGEDNNEQFF.